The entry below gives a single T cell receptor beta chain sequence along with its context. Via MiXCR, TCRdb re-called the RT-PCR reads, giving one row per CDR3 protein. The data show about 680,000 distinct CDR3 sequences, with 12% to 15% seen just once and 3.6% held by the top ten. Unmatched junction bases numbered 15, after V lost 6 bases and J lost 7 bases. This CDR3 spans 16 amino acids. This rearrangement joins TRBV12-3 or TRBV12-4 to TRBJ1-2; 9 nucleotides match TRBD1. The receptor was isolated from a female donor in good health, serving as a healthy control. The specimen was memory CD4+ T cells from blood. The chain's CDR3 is CASSSSGQGRISGYTF. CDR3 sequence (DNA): TGTGCCAGCAGCTCGTCGGGACAGGGTAGGATCTCTGGCTACACCTTC.